This TCR beta chain originates from a study of CD8+CD57+ T cells in acquired aplastic anemia (dated by TCRdb to the late 2010s). Broadly, across the study: A mean of approximately 2.9 ug of DNA, ranging from about 0.2 to 27.4 ug, was extracted from sorted CD4+ and CD8+ cells. For healthy donor samples, the average read count was about 10.8 million for CD4+ cells and approximately 12 million for CD8+ cells. What the work shows at the level of the full study, not this receptor alone: Between patients and healthy controls, no significant difference in CD8+ Simpson's diversity was found (P=0.060). Although roughly 30 CD8+ CDR3 sequences were shared by patients and controls, these sequences appeared highly expressed in patients and within the immunodominant clones of patients.

In this study, sorted CD4+ and CD8+ T cells from the blood of healthy subjects and of severe aplastic anemia patients had their TCR repertoires deep-sequenced. Ficoll-Paque density gradient centrifugation was used to isolate peripheral blood mononuclear cells. Before DNA extraction, CD4+ and CD8+ T cells were sorted with FACS or magnetic beads. Genomic DNA was used as template for profiling of TCR beta VDJ combinations and CDR3 sequences. TCR repertoire sequencing was run on an Illumina HiSeq 2000. As for how the authors treated the data: TRBV/TRBJ rearrangement plots, CDR3 size and DJ length profiles, and Simpson's diversity index were used to evaluate the repertoires. The most abundant DNA sequence in the deep sequencing data was defined as the immunodominant clone. CDR3 amino acid sequences were screened for sharing across subjects and were compared with published repertoires and the VDJdb database. Starting from the raw public reads, TCRdb applied fastp trimming at Q25, assembled clones with MiXCR and retained in-frame beta chains. Rows with one shared CDR3 protein collapse into an entry with the most common genes and DNA. These V and J calls derive from TCRdb rather than the authors' analysis. The sample table records about 180,000 distinct CDR3 sequences; just over 45% of these occur just once. The ten largest clonotypes hold 2.9% of the sample.

Of note for this clonotype: Its antigen has not been determined. Base qualities are not at hand, and no much larger clone is one base apart.

The TCR sequence derives from a human donor in good health. The sample was sorted CD4+, CD8+, or CD8+CD57+ T cells (not recorded which) from PBMCs.

The DNA sequence is given as TGCAGTGCTAGAGTGTCAGGGGGGGACGTTCAGCCCCAGCATTTT. This is translated as CSARVSGGDVQPQHF. The receptor chain draws on TRBV20-1 and TRBJ1-5; the central 7 bases match TRBD1. Taken from cysteine to phenylalanine, the CDR3 has 15 residues. Only CDR3 DNA is held: 45 bases, read in frame from base 1. The germline V gene (reference sequence) sets CDR1 to DFQATT and CDR2 to SNEGSKA. Trimming leaves V shorter by 1 base and J shorter by 6 bases, with the junction holding 9 bases beyond the gene matches.